Sequencing of this T cell receptor (beta chain) was carried out in a study of cytomegalovirus exposure and HLA in healthy donors. Primers for the PCR totalled 60 Vbeta and 13 Jbeta. Sequencing was performed with immunoSEQ multiplex PCR; in TCRdb, only in-frame clones are kept and a portion is missing. The sample contains around 170,000 clones, less than 90% of which appear only once. V was pared by 0 bases and J by 4 bases, with 12 bases between. Germline CDR1 and CDR2: LNHNV and YYDKDF (reference sequence). The CDR3 is 15 amino acids. The chain is built from TRBV15 and TRBJ1-1, with D possibly being TRBD1 (5 bases). The specimen sequenced was PBMCs. The sequence came from a girl aged 10-17 years in good health and CMV-seropositive. The CDR3, as DNA: TGTGCCACCAGCAGAGAAGTCGGGGGGAGCACTGAAGCTTTCTTT. This sequence encodes CATSREVGGSTEAFF.